A single sample gave rise to the 26 T cell receptor beta chains below, sequenced in a study of CXCR3-negative and CXCR3-positive naive CD8 T cells. Libraries were UMI-labeled 5' RACE TRB cDNA. From its re-call of the 5' RACE reads, TCRdb lists each CDR3 protein once, without DNA. The listing contains approximately 83,000 distinct CDR3 sequences. The sequenced sample consisted of naive CXCR3- CD8+ T cells from blood. The subset: CD45RO-CCR7+CD27+CD95- naive CD8+ T cells lacking CXCR3 (TNR3-). These receptors were collected from a human donor in good health. Some clones in this sample may be carry-over from other donors' samples.

The chain couples TRBV7-9 to TRBJ1-1. The CDR3 is 14 residues long. The germline V gene has CDR1 SEHNR and CDR2 FQNEAQ (reference sequence). This CDR3 is CASSLWEDNTEAFF.

The chain joins TRBV9 to TRBJ2-2; TCRdb selects TRBD2, and the lack of DNA leaves this call unchecked. The CDR3 loop spans 16 amino acids. Germline CDR1 is SGDLS and CDR2 is YYNGEE. The CDR3 spells CASSVAFSGGTGELFF.

The chain has TRBV29-1 and TRBJ2-1; the TCRdb D gene call, TRBD1, has no DNA to confirm it. This CDR3 is built from 11 residues. Per germline, CDR1 SQVTM and CDR2 ANQGSEA. CDR3: CSVVQAGEQFF.

The chain carries TRBV10-1 and TRBJ1-1; TCRdb names TRBD1, which stays unverified in the absence of DNA. Per germline, CDR1 WNHNN and CDR2 SYGVQD (reference sequence). The CDR3 runs 15 residues. CDR3 amino acids: CASSESAGMNTEAFF.

The V and J genes are TRBV4-1 and TRBJ2-7. This CDR3 has 13 residues. Germline assignment: CDR1 MGHRA and CDR2 YSYEKL. CDR3 residues: CASSQDRSYEQYF.

The chain combines TRBV7-9 with TRBJ2-7; TCRdb picks TRBD1, but there is no DNA to check that call. The CDR3 contains 13 residues. CDR1 is SEHNR and CDR2 is FQNEAQ in the germline V gene (reference sequence). The CDR3 loop is CASGRQGANEQYF.

The chain uses TRBV7-6 and TRBJ2-7; TCRdb returns TRBD1, unconfirmable since there is no DNA. The CDR3 is made up of 14 amino acids. The germline gives CDR1 SGHVS, CDR2 FNYEAQ. The CDR3 loop is CASSLGGATYEQYF.

The chain has TRBV6-5 and TRBJ2-2; as DNA is missing, the TRBD1 call by TCRdb cannot be tested. CDR1 is MNHEY and CDR2 is SVGAGI in the germline V gene. This CDR3 is 15 amino acids long. The CDR3 is CASSYSIGGTGELFF.

The chain has TRBV28 and TRBJ2-7; the TRBD1 assignment by TCRdb is unverifiable without DNA. CDR3 length: 14 residues. Germline assignment: CDR1 MDHEN and CDR2 SYDVKM. The CDR3 sequence: CASTRDRSSYEQYF.

V and J are TRBV20-1 and TRBJ1-5. This CDR3 has 14 amino acids. In germline, CDR1 is DFQATT, CDR2 SNEGSKA (reference sequence). The CDR3 reads CSARSWEENQPQHF.

The chain carries TRBV7-2 and TRBJ2-7; TCRdb outputs TRBD1, but without DNA this stays unchecked. Germline-derived CDR1 and CDR2 are SGHTA and FQGNSA. The CDR3 sequence is 13 residues long. The CDR3 sequence is CASSTGLGYEQYF.

The chain joins TRBV27 to TRBJ2-7; the D call of TRBD1 rests on TCRdb alone, since no DNA is present to check it. The CDR3 totals 14 residues. CDR1 is MNHEY and CDR2 is SMNVEV in the germline V gene (reference sequence). The CDR3 sequence: CASSPRTGGYEQYF.

The rearrangement links TRBV4-3 to TRBJ2-7. CDR1 LGHNA and CDR2 YSLEER come from the germline V gene. The CDR3 has 13 residues. The CDR3: CASSQAKTYEQYF.

V gene TRBV28 combines with J gene TRBJ2-5; TCRdb reports TRBD2, a call that lacks DNA to check it against. Germline V CDR1 and CDR2: MDHEN, SYDVKM. The CDR3 covers 15 residues. The CDR3 spells CASSLLAGVYETQYF.

The V gene is TRBV4-2, the J gene TRBJ2-1; lacking DNA, the TRBD2 call made by TCRdb goes unchecked. The germline gives CDR1 LGHNA, CDR2 YNFKEQ. The CDR3 totals 18 residues. CDR3 protein: CASSFGAGLAGASVEQFF.

The CDR3 sequence: CASSTSYRGLLSPGNEQFF. The chain is built from TRBV21-1 and TRBJ2-1; TCRdb reports TRBD1, a call that lacks DNA to check it against. TRBV21-1 is an annotated pseudogene. This CDR3 is built from 19 residues.

The chain joins TRBV7-2 to TRBJ2-3; TCRdb names TRBD2, which stays unverified in the absence of DNA. CDR1 is SGHTA, CDR2 FQGNSA, per germline. This CDR3 comprises 15 residues. The CDR3 loop is CASSLRDYLPDTQYF.

The chain has TRBV29-1 and TRBJ2-2. The CDR3 contains 11 residues. CDR1 and CDR2 (germline): SQVTM, ANQGSEA. The CDR3 sequence: CSVGDGGELFF.

The chain joins TRBV2 to TRBJ2-7; the TCRdb call, TRBD2, lacks DNA for checking. The CDR3 is 14 amino acids. Germline values: CDR1 SNHLY, CDR2 FYNNEI. The CDR3 reads CASSPLGRESEQYF. The full variable domain, with the rest looked up from reference TRBV2 and TRBJ2-7, is EPEVTQTPSHQVTQMGQEVILRCVPISNHLYFYWYRQILGQKVEFLVSFYNNEISEKSEIFDDQFSVERPDGSNFTLKIRSTKLEDSAMYFCASSPLGRESEQYFGPGTRLTVT.

V and J are TRBV25-1 and TRBJ2-7; TCRdb reports TRBD1, a call that lacks DNA to check it against. There are 14 residues in the CDR3. Germline V gene lookup returns CDR1 MGHDK and CDR2 SYGVNS. The CDR3: CASSSSTEIYEQYF.

The V and J genes are TRBV28 and TRBJ2-1; as DNA is missing, the TRBD1 call by TCRdb cannot be tested. The CDR3 is 16 residues long. Germline V gene data show CDR1 as MDHEN and CDR2 as SYDVKM. The CDR3: CASSWSGTGGWNEQFF.

The chain carries TRBV6-5 and TRBJ2-1; TCRdb proposes TRBD2, but this gene call is untestable without DNA. This CDR3 is built from 17 residues. The V gene's germline CDR1 is MNHEY and CDR2 SVGAGI. The CDR3 here is CASSRTSGSLSYNEQFF.

The V call is TRBV7-3, the J call TRBJ2-1; TCRdb's D call, TRBD2, is unchecked because there is no DNA. CDR1 and CDR2 (germline): SGHTA, FQGTGA. This CDR3 has 16 amino acids. This CDR3 is CASSLNGGGVYNEQFF.

The rearrangement joins TRBV12-3 or TRBV12-4 to TRBJ1-2; TCRdb designates TRBD1, a call that cannot be tested without DNA. The CDR3 extends over 12 amino acids. The CDR3 protein is CASRAEQRGYTF.

The J gene is TRBJ2-3, the V gene TRBV25-1; lacking DNA, the TRBD1 call made by TCRdb goes unchecked. The CDR3 loop spans 13 amino acids. CDR1 and CDR2 (germline): MGHDK, SYGVNS. CDR3 sequence: CASINREENTQYF. Variable domain in full (rest from reference TRBV25-1 and TRBJ2-3): EADIYQTPRYLVIGTGKKITLECSQTMGHDKMYWYQQDPGMELHLIHYSYGVNSTEKGDLSSESTVSRIRTEHFPLTLESARPSHTSQYLCASINREENTQYFGPGTRLTVL.

The V and J genes are TRBV7-9 and TRBJ2-1. The CDR3 has 18 residues. Looked up from germline, CDR1 is SEHNR and CDR2 is FQNEAQ (reference sequence). The CDR3 sequence is CASSLAQLAGGSYNEQFF. Complete variable domain (other parts from reference TRBV7-9 and TRBJ2-1): DTGVSQNPRHKITKRGQNVTFRCDPISEHNRLYWYRQTLGQGPEFLTYFQNEAQLEKSRLLSDRFSAERPKGSFSTLEIQRTEQGDSAMYLCASSLAQLAGGSYNEQFFGPGTRLTVL.